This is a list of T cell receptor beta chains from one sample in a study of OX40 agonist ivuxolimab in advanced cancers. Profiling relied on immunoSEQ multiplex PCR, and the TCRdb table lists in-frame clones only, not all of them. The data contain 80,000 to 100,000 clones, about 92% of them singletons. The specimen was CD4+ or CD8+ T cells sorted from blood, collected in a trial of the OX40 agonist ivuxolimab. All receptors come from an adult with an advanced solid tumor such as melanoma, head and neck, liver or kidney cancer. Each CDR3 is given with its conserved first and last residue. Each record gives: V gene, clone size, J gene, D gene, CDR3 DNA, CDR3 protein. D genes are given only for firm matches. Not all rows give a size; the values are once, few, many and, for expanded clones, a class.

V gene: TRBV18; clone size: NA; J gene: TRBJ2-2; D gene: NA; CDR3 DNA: TGTGCCAGCTCACCCCGGAGGGACAGGGAGCTGTTTTTT; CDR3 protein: CASSPRRDRELFF
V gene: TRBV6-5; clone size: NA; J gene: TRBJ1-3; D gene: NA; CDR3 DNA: TGTGCCAGCAGTTCGGGAACATATGGAAACACCATATATTTT; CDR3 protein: CASSSGTYGNTIYF
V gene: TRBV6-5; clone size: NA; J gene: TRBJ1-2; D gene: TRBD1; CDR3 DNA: TGTGCCAGCACCGACAGGGGGCGAGGCTACACCTTC; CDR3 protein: CASTDRGRGYTF
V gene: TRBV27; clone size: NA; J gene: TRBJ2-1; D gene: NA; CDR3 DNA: TGTGCCAGCAGTACCAGAACCTGGGAGGGGGGACGCAATGAGCAGTTCTTC; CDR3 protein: CASSTRTWEGGRNEQFF
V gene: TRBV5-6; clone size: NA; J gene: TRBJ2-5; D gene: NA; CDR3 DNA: TGTGCCAGCAGCTTGAGTGGAGAGACCCAGTACTTC; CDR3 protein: CASSLSGETQYF
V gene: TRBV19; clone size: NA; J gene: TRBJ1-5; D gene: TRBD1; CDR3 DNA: TGTGCCAGTAGCTCAAGGGGACAGGGGGCCGGTCAGCCCCAGCATTTT; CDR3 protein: CASSSRGQGAGQPQHF
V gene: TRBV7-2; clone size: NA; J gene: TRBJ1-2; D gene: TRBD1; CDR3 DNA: TGTGCCAGCAGAAGATTCAGGGGGAACTATGGCTACACCTTC; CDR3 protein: CASRRFRGNYGYTF
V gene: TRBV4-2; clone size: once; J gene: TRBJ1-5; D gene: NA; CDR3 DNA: TGTGCCAGCAGCCAAGCCGCGGGTTCTGACAATCAGCCCCAGCATTTT; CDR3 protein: CASSQAAGSDNQPQHF
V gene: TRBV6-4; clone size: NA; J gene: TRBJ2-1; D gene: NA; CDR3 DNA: TGTGCCAGCAGCCCGGAGCTCGGGTCCTACAATGAGCAGTTCTTC; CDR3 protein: CASSPELGSYNEQFF
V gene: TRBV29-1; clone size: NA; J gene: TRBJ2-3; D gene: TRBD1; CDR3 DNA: TGCAGCGTCTTCCTGACAGGGTCTAGCACAGATACGCAGTATTTT; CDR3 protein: CSVFLTGSSTDTQYF
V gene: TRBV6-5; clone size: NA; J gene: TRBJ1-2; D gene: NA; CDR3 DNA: TGTGCCAGCAGCCTAATACACGAAAACTATGGCTACACCTTC; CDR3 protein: CASSLIHENYGYTF
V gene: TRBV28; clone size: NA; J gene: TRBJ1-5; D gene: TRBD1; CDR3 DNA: TGTGCCAGCAGCAGACAGGGGGGGTATAGCAATCAGCCCCAGCATTTT; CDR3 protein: CASSRQGGYSNQPQHF
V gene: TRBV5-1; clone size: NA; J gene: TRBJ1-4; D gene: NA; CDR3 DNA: TGCGCCAGCAGCTCCCCCAGGGGCAGGGTTTTCCAGGGACCCGAAAAACTGTTTTTT; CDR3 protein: CASSSPRGRVFQGPEKLFF
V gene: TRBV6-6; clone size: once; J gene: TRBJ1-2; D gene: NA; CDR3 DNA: TGTGCCAGCAGTAAAACCTTCCATGGCTACACCTTC; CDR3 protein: CASSKTFHGYTF
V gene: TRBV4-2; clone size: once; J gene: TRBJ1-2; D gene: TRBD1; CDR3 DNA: TGTGCCAGCAGCCAAGATAAGGGGGCCAACTATGGCTACACCTTC; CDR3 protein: CASSQDKGANYGYTF
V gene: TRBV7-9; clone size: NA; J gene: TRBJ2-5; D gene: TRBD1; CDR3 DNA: TGTGCCAGCAGCCTTGGACAGGGTTGGCCCAAAGAGACCCAGTACTTC; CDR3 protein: CASSLGQGWPKETQYF
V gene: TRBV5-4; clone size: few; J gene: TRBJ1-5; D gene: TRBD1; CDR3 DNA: TGTGCCAGCAGCTTGGGGGGACAGGATAATCAGCCCCAGCATTTT; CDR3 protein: CASSLGGQDNQPQHF
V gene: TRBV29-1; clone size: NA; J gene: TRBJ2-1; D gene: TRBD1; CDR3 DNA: TGCAGCGTTCGCCCGCCCGGGACAGTGGCCTACAATGAGCAGTTCTTC; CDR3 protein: CSVRPPGTVAYNEQFF
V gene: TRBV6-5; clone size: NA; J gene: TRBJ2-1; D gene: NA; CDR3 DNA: TGTGCCAGCAGTCCCACTGGCCCAATATACAATGAGCAGTTCTTC; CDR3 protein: CASSPTGPIYNEQFF
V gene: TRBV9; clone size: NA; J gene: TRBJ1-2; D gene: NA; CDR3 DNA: TGTGCCAGCAGCGAGGGGGTTTCCTATGGCTACACCTTC; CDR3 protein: CASSEGVSYGYTF
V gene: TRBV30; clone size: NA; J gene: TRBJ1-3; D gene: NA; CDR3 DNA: TGTGCCTGGGGGGAGTGGGGGTATGGAAACACCATATATTTT; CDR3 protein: CAWGEWGYGNTIYF
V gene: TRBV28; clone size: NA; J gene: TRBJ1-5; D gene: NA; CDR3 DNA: TGTGCCAGCAGTTCCCCCTACGAGCCCCAGCATTTT; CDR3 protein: CASSSPYEPQHF
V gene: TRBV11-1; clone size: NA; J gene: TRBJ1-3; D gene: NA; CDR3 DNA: TGTGCCAGCAGCTACCGCAGTACCTCTGGAAACACCATATATTTT; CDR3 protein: CASSYRSTSGNTIYF
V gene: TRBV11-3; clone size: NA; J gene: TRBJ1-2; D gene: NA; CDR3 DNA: TGTGCCAGCAGCTTAGATGGTGGGGGACACTCGAACTATGGCTACACCTTC; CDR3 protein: CASSLDGGGHSNYGYTF
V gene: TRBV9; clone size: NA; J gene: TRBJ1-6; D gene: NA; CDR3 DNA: TGTGCCAGCAGCGTAGCCGGGACCCCAAGCCATTCACCCCTCCACTTT; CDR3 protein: CASSVAGTPSHSPLHF
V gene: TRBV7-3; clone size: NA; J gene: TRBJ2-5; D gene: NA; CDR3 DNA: TGTGCCAGCAGCCCTTTTGGGGGAGAAGAGACCCAGTACTTC; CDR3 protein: CASSPFGGEETQYF
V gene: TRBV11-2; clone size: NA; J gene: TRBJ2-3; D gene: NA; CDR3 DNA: TGTGCCAGCAGCCATGGAGGCACAGATACGCAGTATTTT; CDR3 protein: CASSHGGTDTQYF